This is a list of T cell receptor beta chains from one sample in a study of blood T cell repertoires in COVID-19. Clones were read by immunoSEQ multiplex PCR, and TCRdb kept only the in-frame ones, dropping some. The table includes 300,000 to 350,000 clones, almost 90% detected once. Source material: PBMCs or T cells enriched from blood (not recorded which). The source of these receptors is a woman between 18 and 29 years old with acute COVID-19. Both conserved end residues are trimmed from each CDR3. Fields, in order: CDR3 protein, D gene, CDR3 length, J gene, V gene. D genes are given only for firm matches.

CDR3: ASGTSSYNEQF
D: TRBD2
length: 11
J: TRBJ2-1
V: TRBV9

CDR3: ASSWDRSETQY
D: TRBD1
length: 11
J: TRBJ2-5
V: TRBV6-2/TRBV6-3

CDR3: ASSLVAGGPPEQF
D: TRBD2
length: 13
J: TRBJ2-1
V: TRBV5-1

CDR3: ATSETGVGYT
D: TRBD1
length: 10
J: TRBJ1-2
V: TRBV24-1

CDR3: ASSPAGTSFEQF
D: TRBD2
length: 12
J: TRBJ2-1
V: TRBV7-3

CDR3: ASSPGTWDGDTQY
D: .
length: 13
J: TRBJ2-3
V: TRBV11-3

CDR3: ASSVMYREGNEQF
D: TRBD2
length: 13
J: TRBJ2-1
V: TRBV9

CDR3: ASSYQAGVGEQY
D: TRBD2
length: 12
J: TRBJ2-7
V: TRBV6-5

CDR3: ASTTGTSGYNEQF
D: TRBD2
length: 13
J: TRBJ2-1
V: TRBV27

CDR3: SVVIAGGGQETQY
D: TRBD2
length: 13
J: TRBJ2-5
V: TRBV29-1